Sequencing of this TCR beta chain was carried out in a study of shared clonotypes between healthy human individuals (dated by TCRdb to about 2020). The study in broad terms: A few men and a couple of women, aged 18 to 49 years, made up the cohort. Leukapheresis yielded between about 0.8 and 8.9 billion PBMCs per donor. The study deeply sequenced blood TCR repertoires of about 5 healthy adults to estimate repertoire size and the extent of clonotype sharing between individuals. Libraries were prepared and TCR repertoires were sequenced by different laboratories using diverse techniques, in order to increase sequencing depth and limit assay-specific biases.

Overall results and qualifications from the work: The small number of donors limited the genetic and exposure-history diversity represented. Sampling was restricted to blood, and TCR repertoires in tissue are likely to differ from TCR repertoires in blood. Pairwise subsampling indicated that sequencing depth was expected to affect the degree of clonotype sharing among donors.

Of note for this clone: What antigen it recognizes has not been identified. Base qualities were left out, and no much larger clone turns up one base away.

The donors were healthy, HIV-negative adults with no recently reported acute infections or vaccinations. Every donor was a Caucasian adult living in Nashville, Tennessee, USA. For unsorted samples, about 90 million PBMCs were counted, and genomic DNA was extracted using the QIAamp DNA Blood Mini kit. Blood was obtained by leukapheresis, after which PBMCs were separated by Ficoll-Histopaque density gradient centrifugation and cryopreserved in liquid nitrogen vapor phase. The germline V gene sets CDR1 to SGHTA and CDR2 to FQGNSA. V is trimmed back by 0 bases and J by 4 bases, and the junction contains 5 bases that no gene match accounts for. The CDR3 has 16 amino acids, counting the end cysteine and phenylalanine. Only CDR3 DNA remains: 48 bases, in frame from the first base. Using the deep immunoSEQ assay, TCR CDR3 regions were amplified from genomic DNA by multiplex PCR. For each cell subset, the extracted genomic DNA was distributed evenly across all wells of several immunoSEQ 96-well plates, and each plate served as one replicate. For unsorted PBMC, approximately 0.3 ug of genomic DNA, equivalent to 30,000 to 35,000 T cell genomes, went into each replicate PCR. Ten immunoSEQ deep assay plates were used to sequence unsorted PBMC genomic DNA. Purified libraries were quantified with a Qubit 3.0 fluorometer, sized on a Bioanalyzer 2100, and re-quantified with the KAPA Library Quantification kit. Every immunoSEQ 96-well plate was sequenced on a separate single-read 150-cycle Illumina NextSeq 550 flow cell. In the authors' own workflow: Because only junctional sequences without quality scores were contained in the immunoSEQ output, filtering matching that applied to full-length reads could not be performed. To assign V/J genes and CDR3, sequences were annotated using PyIR, a Python wrapper for IgBLAST v1.9, with IMGT germline references. Any read was removed if the V/J assignment was weak (E-value above 1e-6), the CDR3 was missing, or the read contained stop codons, out-of-frame junctions, or ambiguous translated residues. V3J clonotypes were defined by identical inferred V gene, J gene, and CDR3 amino acid sequence. Percentage overlap between repertoires was calculated by dividing the number of shared unique clonotypes by the size of the smaller repertoire. RTK rarefaction, the Chao1 estimator, and Recon v2.1 estimates of unobserved clonotypes were used to assess repertoire richness. TCRdb re-hosts the immuneACCESS table, in-frame sequences only. Its copies lack some clones; in the studies checked, an unresolved V gene accounts for under half of them, and the cause for the rest is not known. D and trimming come from the DNA, and the V and J calls and clone size come from that table. This sample gives approximately 500,000 clones in total; 70% to 85% of them show up just once. Clones ranked in the top ten supply about 11% of the sample.

Sequenced input: PBMCs. Recombination joined TRBV7-2 with TRBJ1-2, with 10 bases matching TRBD1. The clonotype was recovered from a woman in her forties in good health. Some clones in this sample may be carry-over from other donors' samples. The DNA sequence reads TGTGCCAGCAGCTTAGCGGACAGGGGGAAGGCCTATGGCTACACCTTC. This yields the protein CASSLADRGKAYGYTF.